This TCR beta chain was retrieved from a study of STAT5B mutations in CD4+ large granular lymphocyte leukemia. The CDR3 spans 13 residues. The V end was cut by 1 base, the J end by 8 bases, with 13 bases between. Germline V CDR1 and CDR2: SGHDT, YYEEEE. Buffy coats from healthy blood donors served as controls. Libraries were prepared by immunoSEQ multiplex PCR; TCRdb keeps only in-frame clonotypes and omits some of them. The table lists roughly 32,000 clones, about 89% of them singletons. V gene TRBV5-6 combines with J gene TRBJ2-7, with D possibly TRBD1 on 6 matching bases. The TCR sequence derives from a human donor in good health. The specimen was CD4+ T cells from blood buffy coats. The CDR3 DNA is TGTGCCAGCAGCTTGCAGGGGCTCCGGCAGCAGTACTTC. It translates to CASSLQGLRQQYF.